This T cell receptor beta chain was identified during a study of cytomegalovirus exposure and HLA in healthy donors. All the people who gave samples were healthy bone marrow donors. CDR3 length equals 13 residues. Germline-derived CDR1 and CDR2 are SGHNT and YYREEE (reference sequence). V shed 5 bases and J shed 8 bases, with 16 bases lying between them. Researchers ran the PCR with 60 Vbeta and 13 Jbeta primers. Assay used: immunoSEQ multiplex PCR; TCRdb lists only in-frame clones, some missing. The sample comprises about 180,000 clones, about three quarters of which are singletons, and 3.7% rests with the top ten.

The gene calls are TRBV5-4 and TRBJ1-2; D perhaps matches TRBD1 (6 bases). The sequenced sample was PBMCs. This TCR came from a woman aged 55 to 70 in good health and CMV-seropositive. CDR3 sequence: CASRVTGSEGYTF. The CDR3 coding sequence is TGTGCCAGCAGGGTGACAGGATCGGAAGGCTACACCTTC.